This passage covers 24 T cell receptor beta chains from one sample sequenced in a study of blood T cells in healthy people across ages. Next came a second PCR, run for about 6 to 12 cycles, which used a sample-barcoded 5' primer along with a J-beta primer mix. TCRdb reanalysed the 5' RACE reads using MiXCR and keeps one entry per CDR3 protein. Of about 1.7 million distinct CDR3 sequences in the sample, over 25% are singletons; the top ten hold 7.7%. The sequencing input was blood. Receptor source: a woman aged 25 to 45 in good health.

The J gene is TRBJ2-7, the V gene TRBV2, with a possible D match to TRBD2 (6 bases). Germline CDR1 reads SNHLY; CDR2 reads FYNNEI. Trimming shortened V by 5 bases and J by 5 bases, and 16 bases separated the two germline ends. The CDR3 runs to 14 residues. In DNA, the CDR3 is TGTGCCAGCAGTTCGATCCGGGGAGGCGACGAGCAGTACTTC. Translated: CASSSIRGGDEQYF.

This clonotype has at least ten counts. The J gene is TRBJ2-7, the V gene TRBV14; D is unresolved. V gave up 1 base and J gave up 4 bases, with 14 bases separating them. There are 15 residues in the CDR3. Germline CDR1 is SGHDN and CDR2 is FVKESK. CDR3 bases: TGTGCCAGCAGCCAAGTCCAGGCCGGACGTTACGAGCAGTACTTC. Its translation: CASSQVQAGRYEQYF.

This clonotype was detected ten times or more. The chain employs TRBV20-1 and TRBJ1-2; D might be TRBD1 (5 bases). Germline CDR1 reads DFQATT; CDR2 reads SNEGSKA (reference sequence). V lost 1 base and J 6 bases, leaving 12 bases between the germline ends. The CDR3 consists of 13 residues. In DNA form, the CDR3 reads TGCAGTGCTAGAGTTGGGGGGATAGATGGCTACACCTTC. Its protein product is CSARVGGIDGYTF.

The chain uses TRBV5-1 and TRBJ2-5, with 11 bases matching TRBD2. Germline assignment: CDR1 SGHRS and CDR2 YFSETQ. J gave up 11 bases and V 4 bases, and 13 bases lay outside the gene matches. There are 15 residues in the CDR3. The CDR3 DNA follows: TGCGCCAGCAGCGTTACTAGCGGGGGACGGAATGAGCAGTACTTC. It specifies CASSVTSGGRNEQYF. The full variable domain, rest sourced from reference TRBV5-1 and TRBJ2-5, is KAGVTQTPRYLIKTRGQQVTLSCSPISGHRSVSWYQQTPGQGLQFLFEYFSETQRNKGNFPGRFSGRQFSNSRSEMNVSTLELGDSALYLCASSVTSGGRNEQYFGPGTRLLVL.

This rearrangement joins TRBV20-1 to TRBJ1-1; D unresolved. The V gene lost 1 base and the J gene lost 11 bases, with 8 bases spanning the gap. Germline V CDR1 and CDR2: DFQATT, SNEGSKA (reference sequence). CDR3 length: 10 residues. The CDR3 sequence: CSARGTSAFF. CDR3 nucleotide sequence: TGCAGTGCTAGAGGCACTAGCGCTTTCTTT.

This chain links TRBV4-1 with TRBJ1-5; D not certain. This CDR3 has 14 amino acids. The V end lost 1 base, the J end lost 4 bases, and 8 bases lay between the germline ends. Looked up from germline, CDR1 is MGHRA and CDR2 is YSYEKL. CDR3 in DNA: TGCGCCAGCAGCCAAGCCGGGCAAAATCAGCCCCAGCATTTT. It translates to CASSQAGQNQPQHF.

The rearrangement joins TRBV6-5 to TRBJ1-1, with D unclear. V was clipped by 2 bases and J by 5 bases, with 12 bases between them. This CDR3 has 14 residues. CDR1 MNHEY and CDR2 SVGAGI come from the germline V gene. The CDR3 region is CASSYDGFRTEAFF. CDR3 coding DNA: TGTGCCAGCAGTTACGACGGGTTTCGGACTGAAGCTTTCTTT.

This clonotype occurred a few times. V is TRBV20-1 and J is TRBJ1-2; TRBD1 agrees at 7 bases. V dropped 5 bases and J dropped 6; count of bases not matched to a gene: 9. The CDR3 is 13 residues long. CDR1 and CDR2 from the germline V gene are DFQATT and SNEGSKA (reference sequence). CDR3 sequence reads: CSAPLEGANGYTF. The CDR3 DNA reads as TGCAGTGCTCCCCTTGAGGGGGCTAATGGCTACACCTTC.

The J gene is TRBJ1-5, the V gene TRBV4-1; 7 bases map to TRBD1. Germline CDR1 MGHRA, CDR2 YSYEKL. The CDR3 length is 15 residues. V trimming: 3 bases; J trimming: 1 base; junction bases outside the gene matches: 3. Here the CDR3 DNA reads TGCGCCAGCAGCCAGGGGGACAGAAGCAATCAGCCCCAGCATTTT. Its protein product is CASSQGDRSNQPQHF.

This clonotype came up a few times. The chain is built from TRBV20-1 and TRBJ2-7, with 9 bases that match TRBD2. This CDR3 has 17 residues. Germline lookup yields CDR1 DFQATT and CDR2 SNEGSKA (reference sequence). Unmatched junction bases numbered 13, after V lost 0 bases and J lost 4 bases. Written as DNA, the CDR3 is TGCAGTGCTAGAGAGGGGTCTGGTGCGGGGGGGATGTACGAGCAGTACTTC. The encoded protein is CSAREGSGAGGMYEQYF.

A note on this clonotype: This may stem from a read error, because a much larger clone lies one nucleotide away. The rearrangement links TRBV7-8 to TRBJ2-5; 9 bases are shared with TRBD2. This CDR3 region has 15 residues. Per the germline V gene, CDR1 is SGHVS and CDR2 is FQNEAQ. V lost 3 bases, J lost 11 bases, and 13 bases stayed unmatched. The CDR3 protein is CASSLVAGVYNEQYF. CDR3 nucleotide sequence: TGTGCCAGCAGCTTGGTAGCGGGAGTCTACAATGAGCAGTACTTC.

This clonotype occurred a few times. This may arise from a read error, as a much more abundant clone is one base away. CDR3 sequence: CAISESVVSGRASEANVLTF. CDR3 DNA: TGTGCCATCAGTGAGTCGGTTGTCAGCGGGAGGGCATCAGAGGCCAACGTCCTGACTTTC. The rearrangement joins TRBV10-3 to TRBJ2-6, with 10 bases identical to TRBD2. The germline V gene has CDR1 ENHRY and CDR2 SYGVKD. CDR3 length equals 20 residues. The trim removed 0 bases at V and 6 bases at J, leaving 14 bases unmatched.

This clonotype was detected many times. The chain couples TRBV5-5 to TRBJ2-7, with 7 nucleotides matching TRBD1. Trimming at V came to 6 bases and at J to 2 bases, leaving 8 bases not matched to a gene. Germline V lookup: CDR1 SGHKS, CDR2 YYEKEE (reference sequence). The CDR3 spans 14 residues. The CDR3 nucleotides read TGTGCCAGCATGCGGTTCCAGGGGGCCTACGAGCAGTACTTC. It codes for CASMRFQGAYEQYF.

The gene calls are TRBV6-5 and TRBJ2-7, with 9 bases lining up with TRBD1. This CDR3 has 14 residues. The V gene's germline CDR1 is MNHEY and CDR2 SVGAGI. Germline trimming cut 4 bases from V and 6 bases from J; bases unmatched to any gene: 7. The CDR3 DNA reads TGTGCCAGCAGTTTCAGGGACAGGGCGCCCGAGCAGTACTTC. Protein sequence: CASSFRDRAPEQYF.

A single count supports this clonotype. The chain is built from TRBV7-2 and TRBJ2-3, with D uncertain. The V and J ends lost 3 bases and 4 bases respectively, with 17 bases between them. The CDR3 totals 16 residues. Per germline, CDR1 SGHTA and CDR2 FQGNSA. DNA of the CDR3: TGTGCCAGCAGCTTCGAGAGTACAATAGTGGCAGATACGCAGTATTTT. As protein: CASSFESTIVADTQYF.

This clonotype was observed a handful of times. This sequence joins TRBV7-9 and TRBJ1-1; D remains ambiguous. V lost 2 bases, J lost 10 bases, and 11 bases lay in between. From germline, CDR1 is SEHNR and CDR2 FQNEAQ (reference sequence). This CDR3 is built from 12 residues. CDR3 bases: TGTGCCAGCAGCTTACCAGGCCTAGGAGCTTTCTTT. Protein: CASSLPGLGAFF.

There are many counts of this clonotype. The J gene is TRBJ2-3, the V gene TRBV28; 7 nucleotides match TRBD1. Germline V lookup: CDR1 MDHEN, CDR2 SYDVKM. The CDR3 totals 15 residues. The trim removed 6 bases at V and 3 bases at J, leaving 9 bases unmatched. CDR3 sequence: CASRTTGSGTDTQYF. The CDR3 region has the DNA TGTGCCAGCAGAACGACAGGGTCCGGAACAGATACGCAGTATTTT.

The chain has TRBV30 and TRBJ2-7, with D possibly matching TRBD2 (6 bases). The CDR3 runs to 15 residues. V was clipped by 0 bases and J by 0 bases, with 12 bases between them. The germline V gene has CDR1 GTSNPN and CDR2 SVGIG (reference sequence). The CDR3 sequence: CAWSVRPTSSYEQYF. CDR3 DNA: TGTGCCTGGAGTGTACGCCCGACTAGCTCCTACGAGCAGTACTTC.

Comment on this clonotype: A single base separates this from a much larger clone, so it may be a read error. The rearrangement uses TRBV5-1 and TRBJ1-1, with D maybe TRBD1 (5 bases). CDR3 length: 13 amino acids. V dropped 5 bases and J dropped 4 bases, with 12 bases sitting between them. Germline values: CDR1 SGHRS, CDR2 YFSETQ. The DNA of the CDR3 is TGCGCCAGCAGTATGACAGCTAGCACTGAAGCTTTCTTT. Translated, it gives CASSMTASTEAFF.

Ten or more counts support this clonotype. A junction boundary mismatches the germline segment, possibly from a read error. The DNA for the CDR3 is TGCGCCAGCAGTTTGGGAGAGGTAGGGGTCAATGAGCAGTTCTTC. Its protein product is CASSLGEVGVNEQFF. The chain couples TRBV5-1 to TRBJ2-1; D is tentatively TRBD1 or TRBD2 (5 bases each). Germline-derived CDR1 and CDR2 are SGHRS and YFSETQ. This CDR3 spans 15 amino acids.

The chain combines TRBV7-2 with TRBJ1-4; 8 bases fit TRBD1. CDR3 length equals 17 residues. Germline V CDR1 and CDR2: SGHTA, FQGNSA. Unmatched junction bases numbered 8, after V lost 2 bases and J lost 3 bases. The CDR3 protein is CASSLTWTGPSNEKLFF. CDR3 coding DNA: TGTGCCAGCAGCTTAACGTGGACAGGGCCATCTAATGAAAAACTGTTTTTT.

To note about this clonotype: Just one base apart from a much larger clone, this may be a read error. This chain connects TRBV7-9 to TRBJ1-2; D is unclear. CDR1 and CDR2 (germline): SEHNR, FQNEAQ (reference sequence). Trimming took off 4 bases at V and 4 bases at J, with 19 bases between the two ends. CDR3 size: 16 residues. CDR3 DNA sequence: TGTGCCAGCAGCTCCCAGGACCGCGCTGAACGCTATGGCTACACCTTC. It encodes CASSSQDRAERYGYTF.

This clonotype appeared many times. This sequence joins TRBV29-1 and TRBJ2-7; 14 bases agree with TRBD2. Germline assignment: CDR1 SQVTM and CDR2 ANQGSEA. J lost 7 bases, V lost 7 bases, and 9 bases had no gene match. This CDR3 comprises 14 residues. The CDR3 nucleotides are TGCAGCGCCGCCGGGACTAGCGGGAGAGGTGAGCAGTACTTC. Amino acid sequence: CSAAGTSGRGEQYF.

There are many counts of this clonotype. The CDR3 coding sequence is TGCAGTGCTAATAGCTTTTCCTACGAGCAGTACTTC. Its translation is CSANSFSYEQYF. The J gene is TRBJ2-7, the V gene TRBV20-1; D is unclear. The CDR3 is made up of 12 amino acids. V lost 4 bases and J lost 1, with 8 bases in between. The germline V gene has CDR1 DFQATT and CDR2 SNEGSKA (reference sequence).